The clone carrying this T cell receptor beta chain was found once. This sample was included in a study of control samples from healthy donors and cancer patients. Between the trimmed V and J ends, which lost 0 bases and 6 bases, there was a span of 12 bases. The CDR3 length is 15 residues. Per germline, CDR1 SGHRS and CDR2 YFSETQ. The assay was immunoSEQ multiplex PCR, and TCRdb's table has in-frame clones only and misses some. Here the sample spans more than 65,000 clones, about 90% being singletons. The source is a woman in her sixties or seventies with head and neck cancer. J is TRBJ2-2 and V is TRBV5-1; D may match TRBD1 or TRBD2 (6 bases each). The source material was PBMCs. The DNA of the CDR3 is TGCGCCAGCAGCTTGGTGGAGAGGGGGGCCGGGGAGCTGTTTTTT. It encodes CASSLVERGAGELFF.